This TCR beta chain was recorded in a study of PD-1 blockade in classical Hodgkin lymphoma. Assay used: immunoSEQ multiplex PCR; TCRdb lists only in-frame clones, some missing. The sample has roughly 45,000 clones; under 75% are singletons. Germline V CDR1 and CDR2: SGHTS, YDEGEE. The ends were cut back, 4 bases at V and 4 bases at J, with 12 bases in the middle. The CDR3 is 14 residues long. Each patient's relapse followed autologous stem cell transplantation, and brentuximab vedotin exposure varied. The J gene is TRBJ2-1, the V gene TRBV5-8; D is perhaps TRBD1 or TRBD2 (5 bases each). The sequencing here drew on peripheral blood mononuclear cells (PBMCs), taken before the second cycle of nivolumab. The TCR sequence derives from a human donor with classical Hodgkin lymphoma. Here the CDR3 DNA reads TGTGCCAGCAGCAGGGGACGGCTATACAATGAGCAGTTCTTC. Residues: CASSRGRLYNEQFF.